Shown below are 10 T cell receptor beta chains from a single sample sequenced in a study of blood T cells in healthy people across ages. A second PCR of about 7 to 11 cycles used a sample-barcoded 5' primer and a J-beta primer mix. TCRdb itself ran the 5' RACE reads through MiXCR, one entry per CDR3 protein. The table includes about 780,000 distinct CDR3 sequences, 35% to 50% detected once. Sequencing used blood. These TCRs come from a man older than 75 in good health.

This sequence joins TRBV6-5 and TRBJ2-5; D not resolved. V lost 6 bases to trimming and J lost 2 bases, with 7 bases between them. From germline, CDR1 is MNHEY and CDR2 SVGAGI. The CDR3 has 12 residues. CDR3 in amino acids: CASSNLQETQYF. For the CDR3, the DNA is TGTGCCAGCAGCAACCTTCAAGAGACCCAGTACTTC.

Many counts were recorded for this clonotype. The chain joins TRBV7-2 to TRBJ2-3; 8 nucleotides line up with TRBD1. Per the germline V gene, CDR1 is SGHTA and CDR2 is FQGNSA. V lost 1 base, J lost 3 bases, and 12 bases stayed unmatched. This CDR3 is built from 18 residues. CDR3 nucleotides: TGTGCCAGCAGCTTAGTGGCCCCAGGGGGCGCTGAAACAGATACGCAGTATTTT. Its protein product is CASSLVAPGGAETDTQYF.

The CDR3 here is CASSLTSGGHEQFF. The CDR3 coding sequence is TGTGCCAGCAGCTTAACGTCGGGGGGCCATGAGCAGTTCTTC. The chain recombines TRBV7-3 with TRBJ2-1, with a possible D match to TRBD2 (7 bases). From germline, CDR1 is SGHTA and CDR2 FQGTGA. The CDR3 spans 14 residues. The ends were cut back, 0 bases at V and 8 bases at J, with 11 bases in the middle.

The CDR3 here is CASSPLMAGAGETQYF. The DNA of the CDR3 is TGTGCCAGCAGCCCCCTTATGGCGGGAGCGGGAGAGACCCAGTACTTC. The chain uses TRBV7-2 and TRBJ2-5; 7 bases fit TRBD2. There are 16 residues in the CDR3. The V segment lost 5 bases and the J segment 4 bases; nucleotides outside the gene matches: 13. CDR1 and CDR2 from the germline V gene are SGHTA and FQGNSA.

This clonotype was counted between two and nine times. This rearrangement joins TRBV3-1 to TRBJ2-3, with TRBD2 identical over 9 bases. The CDR3 contains 14 residues. V was clipped by 5 bases and J by 5 bases; unmatched bases: 5. From germline, CDR1 is LGHDT and CDR2 YNNKEL (reference sequence). CDR3 sequence (DNA): TGTGCCAGCAGCAAGCGGGAGGAACTAGATACGCAGTATTTT. As protein: CASSKREELDTQYF.

The J gene is TRBJ2-6, the V gene TRBV6-1; D is ambiguous. CDR1 is MNHNS, CDR2 SASEGT, per germline. The CDR3 sequence is 16 residues long. The V end lost 5 bases, the J end lost 0 bases, and 11 bases lay between the germline ends. This chain's CDR3 is CASSTPMSSGANVLTF. Written as DNA, the CDR3 is TGTGCCAGCAGTACCCCTATGAGCTCTGGGGCCAACGTCCTGACTTTC.

This clonotype was seen repeatedly, ten times or more. In nucleotides, the CDR3 is TGCAGTGCGGGCGGACTAGCGTGTGAGCAGTTCTTC. Translating gives CSAGGLACEQFF. The genes are TRBV20-1 and TRBJ2-1; 9 nucleotides align to TRBD2. Germline loops: CDR1 DFQATT, CDR2 SNEGSKA (reference sequence). CDR3 length: 12 amino acids. V lost 6 bases, J lost 9 bases, and 6 bases stayed unmatched.

The chain carries TRBV6-1 and TRBJ1-5; maybe TRBD1 (6 bases). The CDR3 length is 17 residues. V was cut by 6 bases and J by 3 bases, with 21 bases left in between. Germline V CDR1 and CDR2: MNHNS, SASEGT. CDR3 coding DNA: TGTGCCAGCAGCCCCACGACCGTGACAGGCCCCAATCAGCCCCAGCATTTT. Translating it yields CASSPTTVTGPNQPQHF.

This clonotype was seen a handful of times. The chain links TRBV20-1 to TRBJ1-1; D is ambiguous. Between the trimmed V and J ends, which lost 4 bases and 7 bases, there was a span of 19 bases. CDR1 is DFQATT and CDR2 is SNEGSKA in the germline V gene (reference sequence). The CDR3 runs to 14 residues. The chain's CDR3 is CSATSGLRSVEAFF. For the CDR3, the DNA is TGCAGTGCTACTTCCGGACTCCGTTCGGTTGAAGCTTTCTTT.

A remark on this clonotype: This clone may be a read error of a much larger clone one base away. V gene TRBV29-1 combines with J gene TRBJ2-5; 11 positions match TRBD2. CDR1 SQVTM and CDR2 ANQGSEA come from the germline V gene. This CDR3 is built from 14 residues. With V trimmed by 5 bases and J by 11 bases, 13 bases remained unmatched. CDR3 sequence: CSVLRTSGYNEQYF. CDR3 nucleotides: TGCAGCGTTCTTCGGACTAGCGGGTACAATGAGCAGTACTTC. The full variable domain, completed using reference TRBV29-1 and TRBJ2-5, is SAVISQKPSRDICQRGTSLTIQCQVDSQVTMMFWYRQQPGQSLTLIATANQGSEATYESGFVIDKFPISRPNLTFSTLTVSNMSPEDSSIYLCSVLRTSGYNEQYFGPGTRLLVL.